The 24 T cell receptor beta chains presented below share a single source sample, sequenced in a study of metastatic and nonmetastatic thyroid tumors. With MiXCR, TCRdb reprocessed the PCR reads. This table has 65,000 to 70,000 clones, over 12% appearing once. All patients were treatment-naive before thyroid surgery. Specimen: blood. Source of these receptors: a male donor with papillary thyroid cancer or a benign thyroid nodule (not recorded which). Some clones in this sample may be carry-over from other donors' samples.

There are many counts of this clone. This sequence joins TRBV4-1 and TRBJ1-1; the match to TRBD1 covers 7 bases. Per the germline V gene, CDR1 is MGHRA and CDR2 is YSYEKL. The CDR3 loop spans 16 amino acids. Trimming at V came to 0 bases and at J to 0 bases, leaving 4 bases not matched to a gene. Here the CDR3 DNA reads TGCGCCAGCAGCCAAGATAGGGGACAGATGAACACTGAAGCTTTCTTT. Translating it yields CASSQDRGQMNTEAFF.

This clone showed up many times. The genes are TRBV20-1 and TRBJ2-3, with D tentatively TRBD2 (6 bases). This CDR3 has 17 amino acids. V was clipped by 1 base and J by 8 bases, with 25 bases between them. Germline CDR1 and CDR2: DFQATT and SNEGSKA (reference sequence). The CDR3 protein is CSARGRRAGAPLATQYF. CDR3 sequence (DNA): TGCAGTGCTAGAGGGAGAAGAGCGGGTGCCCCCCTCGCTACGCAGTATTTT.

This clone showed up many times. The chain's CDR3 is CASSRTVYANEQFF. CDR3 nucleotide sequence: TGCGCCAGCAGCCGGACGGTTTACGCCAATGAGCAGTTCTTC. The genes are TRBV4-1 and TRBJ2-1; D is undetermined. CDR1 is MGHRA and CDR2 is YSYEKL in the germline V gene. Trimming shortened V by 4 bases and J by 6 bases, and 13 bases separated the two germline ends. This CDR3 has 14 residues.

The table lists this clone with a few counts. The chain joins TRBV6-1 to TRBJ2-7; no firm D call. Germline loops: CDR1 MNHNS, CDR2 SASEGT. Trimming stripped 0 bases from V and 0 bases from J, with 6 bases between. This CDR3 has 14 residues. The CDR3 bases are TGTGCCAGCAGTGAAGCTGTCAGCTCCTACGAGCAGTACTTC. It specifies CASSEAVSSYEQYF.

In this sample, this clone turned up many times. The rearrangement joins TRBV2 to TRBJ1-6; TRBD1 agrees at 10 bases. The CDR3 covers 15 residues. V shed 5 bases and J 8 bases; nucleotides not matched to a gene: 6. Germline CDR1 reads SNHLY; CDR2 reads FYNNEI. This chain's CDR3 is CASSFRDRGDSPLHF. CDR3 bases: TGTGCCAGCAGTTTCCGGGACAGGGGCGATTCACCCCTCCACTTT.

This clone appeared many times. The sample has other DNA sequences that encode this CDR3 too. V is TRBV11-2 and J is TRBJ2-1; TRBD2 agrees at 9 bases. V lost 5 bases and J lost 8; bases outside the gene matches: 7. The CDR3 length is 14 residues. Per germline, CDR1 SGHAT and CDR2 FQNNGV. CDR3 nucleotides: TGTGCCAGCAGCCTCGGGACTAGCTCTCATGAGCAGTTCTTC. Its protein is CASSLGTSSHEQFF.

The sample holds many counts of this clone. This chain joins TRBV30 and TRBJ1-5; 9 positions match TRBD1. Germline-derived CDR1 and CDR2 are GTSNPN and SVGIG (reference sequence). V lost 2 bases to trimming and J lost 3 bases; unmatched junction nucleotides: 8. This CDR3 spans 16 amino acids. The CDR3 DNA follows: TGTGCCTGGAGTTCCCTACGGACAGGGGCCAATCAGCCCCAGCATTTT. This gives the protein CAWSSLRTGANQPQHF.

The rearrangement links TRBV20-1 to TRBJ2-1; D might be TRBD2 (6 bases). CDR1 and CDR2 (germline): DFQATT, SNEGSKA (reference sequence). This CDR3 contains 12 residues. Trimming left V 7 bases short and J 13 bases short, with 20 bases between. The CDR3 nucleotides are TGCAGTGAAGGCGGGACTTGGAATTATCAGTTCTTC. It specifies CSEGGTWNYQFF.

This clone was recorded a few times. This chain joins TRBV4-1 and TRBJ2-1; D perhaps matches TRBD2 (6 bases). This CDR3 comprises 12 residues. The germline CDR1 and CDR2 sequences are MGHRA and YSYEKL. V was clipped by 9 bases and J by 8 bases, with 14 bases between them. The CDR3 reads CARRTISDEQFF. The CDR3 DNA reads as TGCGCCAGGCGGACTATTAGCGATGAGCAGTTCTTC.

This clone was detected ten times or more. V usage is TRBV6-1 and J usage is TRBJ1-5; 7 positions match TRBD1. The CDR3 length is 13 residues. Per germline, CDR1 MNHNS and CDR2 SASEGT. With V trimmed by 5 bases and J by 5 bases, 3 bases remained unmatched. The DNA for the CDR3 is TGTGCCAGCAGTCCCAGGGGGGATCAGCCCCAGCATTTT. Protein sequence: CASSPRGDQPQHF.

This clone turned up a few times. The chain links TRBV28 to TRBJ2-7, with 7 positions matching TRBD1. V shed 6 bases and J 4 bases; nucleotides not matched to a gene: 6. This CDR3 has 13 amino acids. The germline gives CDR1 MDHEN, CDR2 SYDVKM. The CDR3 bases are TGTGCCAGCAGACCGGGACAGAGTTACGAGCAGTACTTC. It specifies CASRPGQSYEQYF.

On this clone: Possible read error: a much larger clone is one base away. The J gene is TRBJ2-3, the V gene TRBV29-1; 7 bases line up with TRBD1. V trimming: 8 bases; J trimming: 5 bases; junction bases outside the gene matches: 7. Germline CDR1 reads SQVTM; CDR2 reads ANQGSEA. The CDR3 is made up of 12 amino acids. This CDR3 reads CSFVRGKDTQYF. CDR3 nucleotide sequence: TGCAGCTTTGTCAGGGGGAAAGATACGCAGTATTTT.

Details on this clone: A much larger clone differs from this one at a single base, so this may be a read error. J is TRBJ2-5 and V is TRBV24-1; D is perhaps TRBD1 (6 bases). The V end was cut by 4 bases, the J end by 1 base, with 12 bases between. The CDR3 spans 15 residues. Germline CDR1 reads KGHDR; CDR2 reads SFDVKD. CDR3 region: CATSDSTGTQETQYF. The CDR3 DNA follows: TGTGCCACCAGTGACTCCACAGGGACCCAAGAGACCCAGTACTTC.

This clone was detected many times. The chain's CDR3 is CASSQGTEFNYGYTF. CDR3 coding DNA: TGTGCCAGCAGCCAAGGGACAGAGTTTAACTATGGCTACACCTTC. The chain recombines TRBV14 with TRBJ1-2, with D tentatively TRBD1 (6 bases). There are 15 residues in the CDR3. Trimming took off 1 base at V and 1 base at J, with 10 bases between the two ends. The germline V gene encodes CDR1 SGHDN and CDR2 FVKESK.

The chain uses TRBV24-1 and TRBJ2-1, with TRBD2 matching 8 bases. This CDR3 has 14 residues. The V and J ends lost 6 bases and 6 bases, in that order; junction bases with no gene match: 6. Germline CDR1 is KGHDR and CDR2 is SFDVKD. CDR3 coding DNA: TGTGCCACCAGTACACAGCGGGAGCCCAATGAGCAGTTCTTC. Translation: CATSTQREPNEQFF.

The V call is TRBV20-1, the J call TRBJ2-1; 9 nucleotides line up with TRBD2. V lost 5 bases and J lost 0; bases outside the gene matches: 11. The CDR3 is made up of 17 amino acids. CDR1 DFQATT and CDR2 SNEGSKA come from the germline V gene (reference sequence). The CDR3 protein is CSAPLTSGLSSYNEQFF. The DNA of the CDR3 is TGCAGTGCTCCTCTGACTAGCGGTCTTAGCTCCTACAATGAGCAGTTCTTC.

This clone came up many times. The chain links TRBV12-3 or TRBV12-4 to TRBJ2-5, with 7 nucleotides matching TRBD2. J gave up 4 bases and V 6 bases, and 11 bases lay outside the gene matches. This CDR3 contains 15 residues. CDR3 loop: CASRRLAGGGETQYF. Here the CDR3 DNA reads TGTGCCAGCAGGCGACTAGCTGGGGGGGGAGAGACCCAGTACTTC.

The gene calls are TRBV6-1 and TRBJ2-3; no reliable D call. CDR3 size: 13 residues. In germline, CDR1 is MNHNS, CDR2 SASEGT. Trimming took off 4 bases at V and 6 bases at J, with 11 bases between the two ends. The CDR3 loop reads CASSVLGCDTQYF. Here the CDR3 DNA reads TGTGCCAGCAGTGTCCTGGGTTGTGATACGCAGTATTTT.

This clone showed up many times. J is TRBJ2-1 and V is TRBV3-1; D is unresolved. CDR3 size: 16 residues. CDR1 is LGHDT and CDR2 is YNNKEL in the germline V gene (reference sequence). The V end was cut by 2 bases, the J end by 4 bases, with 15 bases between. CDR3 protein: CASSQNLEELYNEQFF. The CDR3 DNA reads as TGTGCCAGCAGCCAAAATCTTGAAGAGCTATACAATGAGCAGTTCTTC.

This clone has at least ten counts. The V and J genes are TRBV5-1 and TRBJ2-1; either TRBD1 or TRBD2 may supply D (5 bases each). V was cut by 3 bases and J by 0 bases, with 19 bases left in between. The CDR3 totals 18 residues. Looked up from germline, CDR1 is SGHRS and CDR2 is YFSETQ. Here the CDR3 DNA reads TGCGCCAGCAGCTCCTGGCCGGGGACGGTGAGCTCCTACAATGAGCAGTTCTTC. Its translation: CASSSWPGTVSSYNEQFF.

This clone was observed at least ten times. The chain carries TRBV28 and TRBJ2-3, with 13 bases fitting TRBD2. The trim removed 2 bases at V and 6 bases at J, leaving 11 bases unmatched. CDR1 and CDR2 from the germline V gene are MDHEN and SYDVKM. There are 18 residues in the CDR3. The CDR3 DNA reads TGTGCCAGCAGTTTAAAGCGACTAGCGGGAGGAGGGGTCGATACGCAGTATTTT. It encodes CASSLKRLAGGGVDTQYF.

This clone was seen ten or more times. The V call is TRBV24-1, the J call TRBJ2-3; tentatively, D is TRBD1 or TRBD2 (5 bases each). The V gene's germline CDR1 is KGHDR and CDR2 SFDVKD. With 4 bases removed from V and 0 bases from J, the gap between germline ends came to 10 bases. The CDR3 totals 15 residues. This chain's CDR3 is CATSEGVLSTDTQYF. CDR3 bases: TGTGCCACCAGTGAGGGGGTACTAAGCACAGATACGCAGTATTTT.

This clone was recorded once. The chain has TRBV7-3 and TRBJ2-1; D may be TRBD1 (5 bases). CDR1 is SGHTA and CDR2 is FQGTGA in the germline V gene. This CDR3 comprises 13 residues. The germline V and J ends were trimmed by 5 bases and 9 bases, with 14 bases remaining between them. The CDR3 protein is CASSLQGASEQFF. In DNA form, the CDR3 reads TGTGCCAGCAGCCTTCAGGGTGCTAGTGAGCAGTTCTTC.

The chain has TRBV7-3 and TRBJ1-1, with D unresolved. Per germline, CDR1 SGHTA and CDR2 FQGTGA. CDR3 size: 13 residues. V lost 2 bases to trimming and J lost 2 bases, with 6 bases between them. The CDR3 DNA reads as TGTGCCAGCAGCTTATACCATAACACTGAAGCTTTCTTT. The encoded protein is CASSLYHNTEAFF.